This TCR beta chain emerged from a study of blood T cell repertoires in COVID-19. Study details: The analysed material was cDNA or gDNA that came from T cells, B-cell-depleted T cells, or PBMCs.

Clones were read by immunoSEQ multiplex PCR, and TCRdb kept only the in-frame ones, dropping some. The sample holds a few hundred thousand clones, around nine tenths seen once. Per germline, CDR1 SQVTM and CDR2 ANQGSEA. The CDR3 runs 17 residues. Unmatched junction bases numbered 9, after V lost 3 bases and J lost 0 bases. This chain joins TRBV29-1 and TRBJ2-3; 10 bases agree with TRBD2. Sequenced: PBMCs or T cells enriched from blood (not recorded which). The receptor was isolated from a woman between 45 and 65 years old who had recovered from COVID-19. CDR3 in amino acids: CSVEMASGGSSTDTQYF. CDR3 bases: TGCAGCGTTGAGATGGCTAGCGGGGGCTCTAGCACAGATACGCAGTATTTT.